The 28 T cell receptor beta chains below all came from one sample that was sequenced in a study of shared clonotypes between healthy human individuals. Produced via immunoSEQ multiplex PCR; TCRdb's table is partial and in-frame only. Among around 480,000 clones listed, about 75% were seen once. The sample consisted of PBMCs. The source is a middle-aged woman in good health. Some clones in this sample may be carry-over from other donors' samples.

The rearrangement joins TRBV7-9 to TRBJ2-1; no definite D call. Germline assignment: CDR1 SEHNR and CDR2 FQNEAQ (reference sequence). Deletions cut 5 bases from V and 2 bases from J, with 10 bases between. This CDR3 spans 14 amino acids. The CDR3 sequence is CASSETSPYNEQFF. Here the CDR3 DNA reads TGTGCCAGCAGCGAGACGAGCCCCTACAATGAGCAGTTCTTC.

This clone has more than one count but fewer than ten. CDR3 sequence reads: CASRPAWGDQPQHF. The DNA for the CDR3 is TGTGCCAGCAGGCCCGCATGGGGTGATCAGCCCCAGCATTTT. The chain uses TRBV6-1 and TRBJ1-5; D gene ambiguous. CDR1 is MNHNS and CDR2 is SASEGT in the germline V gene. The CDR3 has 14 amino acids. The V and J ends lost 6 bases and 5 bases respectively, with 14 bases between them.

The genes are TRBV28 and TRBJ2-1; a weak D match, TRBD2 (6 bases). This CDR3 has 15 residues. V lost 3 bases, J lost 7 bases, and 16 bases lay in between. Looked up from germline, CDR1 is MDHEN and CDR2 is SYDVKM. CDR3 region: CASSLSWGVRNEQFF. CDR3 sequence (DNA): TGTGCCAGCAGTTTGAGTTGGGGGGTACGGAATGAGCAGTTCTTC.

The rearrangement joins TRBV6-5 to TRBJ2-6, with unresolved D. Germline loops: CDR1 MNHEY, CDR2 SVGAGI. CDR3 length: 14 amino acids. Trimming stripped 2 bases from V and 2 bases from J, with 4 bases between. CDR3 nucleotide sequence: TGTGCCAGCAGTTACACCCCTGGGGCCAACGTCCTGACTTTC. Its translation is CASSYTPGANVLTF.

A note on this clone: One end of the junction is discordant with germline, which a read error may explain. The chain is built from TRBV9 and TRBJ2-1, with TRBD2 identical over 7 bases. Germline assignment: CDR1 SGDLS and CDR2 YYNGEE. The CDR3 has 14 amino acids. The CDR3 nucleotides read TGTGCCAGCAGCCCCCGACTAGCCTACGATGAGCAGTTCTTC. It translates to CASSPRLAYDEQFF.

This clone was recorded a few times. CDR3 sequence (DNA): TGTGCCAGCAGAGCGGGGGCCTCCTACGAGCAGTACTTC. Protein product: CASRAGASYEQYF. The chain combines TRBV2 with TRBJ2-7; 8 bases fit TRBD2. Germline V CDR1 and CDR2: SNHLY, FYNNEI. Trimming at V came to 6 bases and at J to 0 bases, leaving 1 base not matched to a gene. The CDR3 spans 13 residues.

Remarks on this clone: A far larger clone is one nucleotide away, so this likely arose from a read error. This CDR3 is also generated by other DNA sequences in the sample. The chain has TRBV9 and TRBJ1-2; D unresolved. Germline V gene sequence: CDR1 SGDLS, CDR2 YYNGEE. V was shortened by 2 bases and J by 0 bases, with 14 bases between the two germline ends. This CDR3 has 16 amino acids. In nucleotides, the CDR3 is TGTGCCAGCAGCGTGGGGTTGGGCAGCTCTAACTATGGCTACACCTTC. Encoded protein: CASSVGLGSSNYGYTF.

The chain combines TRBV2 with TRBJ2-2; maybe TRBD1 (6 bases). Germline loops: CDR1 SNHLY, CDR2 FYNNEI. With 3 bases removed from V and 1 base from J, the gap between germline ends came to 9 bases. The CDR3 covers 15 residues. CDR3 sequence: CASSEQGLNTGELFF. The DNA for the CDR3 is TGTGCCAGCAGTGAGCAGGGGTTGAACACCGGGGAGCTGTTTTTT.

The rearrangement uses TRBV7-2 and TRBJ2-7, with 9 bases lining up with TRBD2. The CDR3 loop spans 14 amino acids. The germline V gene has CDR1 SGHTA and CDR2 FQGNSA. With 5 bases clipped from V and 4 bases from J, the junction kept 6 bases outside the gene matches. The DNA of the CDR3 is TGTGCCAGCAGCCCTACTAGCGGGCCTTACGAGCAGTACTTC. Translating gives CASSPTSGPYEQYF.

The chain employs TRBV10-3 and TRBJ2-5; 9 positions agree with TRBD2. Losses at the gene ends were 4 bases for V and 3 bases for J; bases not matched to a gene: 6. The CDR3 contains 15 residues. Germline values: CDR1 ENHRY, CDR2 SYGVKD. The CDR3, as DNA: TGTGCCATCAGTGCTTATAGCGGGAGAGAAGAGACCCAGTACTTC. Translated, it gives CAISAYSGREETQYF.

The V call is TRBV7-9, the J call TRBJ2-2; 8 bases match TRBD1. V was clipped by 5 bases and J by 1 base; unmatched bases: 3. CDR3 size: 15 residues. CDR1 and CDR2 from the germline V gene are SEHNR and FQNEAQ (reference sequence). The CDR3 sequence is CASSLGQGNTGELFF. CDR3 DNA: TGTGCCAGCAGCCTTGGACAGGGGAACACCGGGGAGCTGTTTTTT.

This clone was detected once. The chain links TRBV28 to TRBJ1-5; unclear D gene. The CDR3 length is 13 residues. The germline V gene encodes CDR1 MDHEN and CDR2 SYDVKM. Trimming pared 3 bases from V and 6 bases from J, leaving 9 bases between. The CDR3 sequence: CASSFGRVQPQHF. The CDR3 nucleotides read TGTGCCAGCAGTTTTGGTAGGGTTCAGCCCCAGCATTTT.

V gene TRBV29-1 combines with J gene TRBJ2-3, with 8 bases identical to TRBD1. J was trimmed by 4 bases and V by 0 bases; bases with no gene match: 0. Germline V CDR1 and CDR2: SQVTM, ANQGSEA. The CDR3 covers 13 residues. This CDR3 reads CSVEETGADTQYF. The DNA of the CDR3 is TGCAGCGTTGAAGAGACAGGGGCAGATACGCAGTATTTT.

V and J are TRBV15 and TRBJ2-6, with a tentative D call TRBD1 (5 bases). This CDR3 is 15 amino acids long. Germline V gives CDR1 LNHNV, CDR2 YYDKDF (reference sequence). Trimming cost V 1 base and J 2 bases, with 6 bases left between them. The DNA of the CDR3 is TGTGCCACCAGCAGAGCAGGGACTGGGGCCAACGTCCTGACTTTC. Its protein product is CATSRAGTGANVLTF.

The sample holds a few counts of this clone. The chain recombines TRBV28 with TRBJ2-7, with D possibly being TRBD2 (6 bases). This CDR3 is built from 15 residues. The V gene lost 6 bases and the J gene lost 2 bases, with 17 bases spanning the gap. Germline CDR1 and CDR2: MDHEN and SYDVKM. CDR3 bases: TGTGCCAGCAGCCCTCCGGGGGAGGCGACCTACGAGCAGTACTTC. This encodes CASSPPGEATYEQYF.

The rearrangement uses TRBV19 and TRBJ1-2; no clear D. Trimming took 3 bases from V and 0 from J, leaving 17 bases between them. CDR1 LNHDA and CDR2 SQIVND come from the germline V gene (reference sequence). CDR3 length: 17 amino acids. The CDR3 bases are TGTGCCAGTAGTATTCAACACGGAAATCCTACTAACTATGGCTACACCTTC. Its translation: CASSIQHGNPTNYGYTF.

The genes are TRBV11-2 and TRBJ2-6; no clear D gene. The CDR3 extends over 19 amino acids. Looked up from germline, CDR1 is SGHAT and CDR2 is FQNNGV. The V gene lost 4 bases and the J gene lost 4 bases, with 23 bases spanning the gap. The CDR3: CASSSLIGPRAMGANVLTF. The CDR3 region has the DNA TGTGCCAGCAGCTCCTTGATTGGACCCCGCGCTATGGGGGCCAACGTCCTGACTTTC. The whole variable domain, remainder taken from reference TRBV11-2 and TRBJ2-6, is EAGVAQSPRYKIIEKRQSVAFWCNPISGHATLYWYQQILGQGPKLLIQFQNNGVVDDSQLPKDRFSAERLKGVDSTLKIQPAKLEDSAVYLCASSSLIGPRAMGANVLTFGAGSRLTVL.

The chain uses TRBV2 and TRBJ2-5, with TRBD2 matching 8 bases. V was pared by 4 bases and J by 2 bases, with 6 bases of the junction left unmatched. CDR1 is SNHLY, CDR2 FYNNEI, per germline. This CDR3 is 15 amino acids long. CDR3 region: CASSGAGGGQETQYF. The CDR3 DNA reads TGTGCCAGCAGTGGAGCGGGCGGGGGGCAAGAGACCCAGTACTTC.

The count of this clone is one. The V call is TRBV5-1, the J call TRBJ2-1, with D uncertain. This CDR3 comprises 16 residues. Germline CDR1 and CDR2: SGHRS and YFSETQ. The V and J ends lost 0 bases and 0 bases respectively, with 10 bases between them. CDR3 amino acids: CASSLVGDVSYNEQFF. DNA for the CDR3: TGCGCCAGCAGCTTGGTGGGTGACGTCTCCTACAATGAGCAGTTCTTC.

The J gene is TRBJ1-1, the V gene TRBV7-2; D perhaps matches TRBD1 (5 bases). CDR3 length: 13 amino acids. Deletions cut 6 bases from V and 4 bases from J, with 12 bases between. Per germline, CDR1 SGHTA and CDR2 FQGNSA. The CDR3 nucleotides read TGTGCCAGCAGGCCGGGACGGCCCACTGAAGCTTTCTTT. Its translation is CASRPGRPTEAFF. The full variable domain, its missing parts supplied by reference TRBV7-2 and TRBJ1-1, is GAGVSQSPSNKVTEKGKDVELRCDPISGHTALYWYRQSLGQGLEFLIYFQGNSAPDKSGLPSDRFSAERTGGSVSTLTIQRTQQEDSAVYLCASRPGRPTEAFFGQGTRLTVV.

The rearrangement links TRBV19 to TRBJ2-1; perhaps TRBD2 as D (6 bases). V was trimmed by 5 bases and J by 5 bases, leaving 10 bases between them. The CDR3 length is 13 residues. Germline CDR1 reads LNHDA; CDR2 reads SQIVND (reference sequence). The CDR3 sequence is CASSAGSHNEQFF. In DNA form, the CDR3 reads TGTGCCAGTAGTGCCGGGAGCCACAATGAGCAGTTCTTC.

The rearrangement uses TRBV7-6 and TRBJ2-1, with TRBD1 identical over 12 bases. The germline gives CDR1 SGHVS, CDR2 FNYEAQ. This CDR3 is built from 15 residues. The V gene end was trimmed by 6 bases and the J gene end by 7 bases; junction bases not matched to a gene: 7. The CDR3 nucleotides are TGTGCCAGCAGTTCGGGGGACAGGGGGCAAAATGAGCAGTTCTTC. Its translation is CASSSGDRGQNEQFF.

The genes are TRBV5-5 and TRBJ2-5, with 7 bases that match TRBD1. Germline V CDR1 and CDR2: SGHKS, YYEKEE (reference sequence). This CDR3 region has 14 residues. Trimming at V came to 4 bases and at J to 2 bases, leaving 5 bases not matched to a gene. The CDR3 is CASSPDRVQETQYF. CDR3 in DNA: TGTGCCAGCAGCCCCGACAGGGTACAAGAGACCCAGTACTTC.

V and J are TRBV28 and TRBJ1-3, with D hard to call. V dropped 6 bases and J dropped 2 bases, with 11 bases sitting between them. The length of the CDR3 is 14 residues. Germline V gene lookup returns CDR1 MDHEN and CDR2 SYDVKM. DNA of the CDR3: TGTGCCAGCAGGCTTCTCAAGACTGGAAACACCATATATTTT. Translated: CASRLLKTGNTIYF.

As to this clone: This likely came from a read error, as a far larger clone is one base away. Other DNA sequences within the sample encode an identical CDR3. The chain employs TRBV6-5 and TRBJ1-5; D is uncertain. The CDR3 is made up of 14 amino acids. CDR1 MNHEY and CDR2 SVGAGI come from the germline V gene. CDR3 sequence reads: CASSSHLQGQPQHF. CDR3 in DNA: TGCGCCAGCAGCTCCCACTTACAAGGTCAGCCCCAGCATTTT.

The chain has TRBV5-1 and TRBJ1-4, with D maybe TRBD1 (5 bases). The CDR3 loop spans 14 amino acids. Germline CDR1 is SGHRS and CDR2 is YFSETQ. The V and J ends lost 5 bases and 3 bases respectively, with 11 bases between them. CDR3 sequence (DNA): TGCGCCAGCAGAACCGGGACCGCTAATGAAAAACTGTTTTTT. Its translation: CASRTGTANEKLFF.

This clone was detected only a few times. The gene calls are TRBV7-9 and TRBJ1-1, with D tentatively TRBD1 (6 bases). The CDR3 consists of 17 residues. Trimming left V 5 bases short and J 3 bases short, with 22 bases between. Germline CDR1 reads SEHNR; CDR2 reads FQNEAQ (reference sequence). CDR3 sequence reads: CASSRITGTQRDTEAFF. The CDR3 region has the DNA TGTGCCAGCAGCCGAATAACAGGGACGCAACGGGACACTGAAGCTTTCTTT.

This sequence joins TRBV28 and TRBJ1-1, with D perhaps matching TRBD1 (6 bases). This CDR3 has 15 residues. Germline V lookup: CDR1 MDHEN, CDR2 SYDVKM. V lost 6 bases to trimming and J lost 1 base, with 15 bases between them. The CDR3 DNA reads as TGTGCCAGCAGGAGGGGGGGAGTATGGAACACTGAAGCTTTCTTT. It codes for CASRRGGVWNTEAFF.